This T cell receptor (beta chain) was found in a study of T cell responses to AZD1222 COVID-19 vaccine. The germline V gene has CDR1 SQVTM and CDR2 ANQGSEA. The CDR3 sequence is 12 residues long. V lost 7 bases and J lost 0, with 8 bases in between. The method was immunoSEQ multiplex PCR; TCRdb's version includes in-frame clones alone and lacks a portion of them. The data hold roughly 130,000 clones, with over 90% observed a single time. As regards this clone: Antigen: not known.

Study conclusions and caveats: After the peak T cell response, and only then, were repertoires sampled. Among those given AZD1222, only five or six were seropositive at baseline. Clonal diversity was possibly underestimated, and the donors were mostly white British, with more females.

The sequence was obtained from an adult in good health. The V call is TRBV29-1, the J call TRBJ2-3; TRBD1 might be the D (6 bases). The sequences come from peripheral blood, collected on day 0 of AZD1222 vaccination. CDR3 protein: CSADSSTDTQYF. DNA of the CDR3: TGCAGCGCGGACAGTAGCACAGATACGCAGTATTTT.